The text below deals with one T cell receptor beta chain. The antigen is unknown. CDR1 MGHRA and CDR2 YSYEKL come from the germline V gene. J was trimmed by 4 bases and V by 3 bases; bases with no gene match: 6. The length of the CDR3 is 15 residues. With 60 Vbeta and 13 Jbeta primers, the PCR was carried out. Profiling relied on immunoSEQ multiplex PCR, and the TCRdb table lists in-frame clones only, not all of them. The table has about 180,000 clones, approximately 80% seen once; the top ten hold around 2.4%. This record belongs to a study of cytomegalovirus exposure and HLA in healthy donors. Study results and limitations: Altogether, some 170 TCR beta chains were recorded as cytomegalovirus-associated. It has been reported that TCR beta sequences accurately predicted the HLA-A and HLA-B alleles of most subjects.

The TCR was taken from a woman in her thirties in good health and CMV-seronegative. The chain recombines TRBV4-1 with TRBJ2-7; 10 bases map to TRBD2. Sequencing was carried out using PBMCs. DNA of the CDR3: TGCGCCAGCAGCCACAACCCGGGACTAGCGTACGAGCAGTACTTC. The encoded protein is CASSHNPGLAYEQYF.